This entry lists 10 T cell receptor beta chains sequenced from one sample in a study of PD-L1 blockade in urothelial cancer (dated by TCRdb to between 2016 and 2019). The meaning of the sample's time point label: peripheral blood 6 weeks after treatment start. Libraries were prepared through the immunoSEQ multiplex PCR assay. The table comes from immuneACCESS by way of TCRdb, which keeps in-frame sequences with V and J called. Part of the clones is missing from these tables; in studies checked, under half for an unresolved V gene and the rest for unknown reasons. The sample table contains about 50,000 clones; only one count was recorded for around 82% of them. The top ten hold roughly 1.8% of the sample. Specimen: PBMCs, collected around atezolizumab (anti-PD-L1) treatment. All receptors derive from a man aged 45-65 years with urothelial cancer.

The sample holds one count of this clone. The chain couples TRBV27 to TRBJ2-4; D is possibly TRBD2 (7 bases). Germline CDR1 and CDR2: MNHEY and SMNVEV (reference sequence). This CDR3 spans 14 amino acids. Trimming cost V 8 bases and J 1 base, with 12 bases left between them. CDR3: CASFEGGAKNIQYF. The CDR3 DNA reads TGTGCCAGCTTCGAGGGGGGGGCCAAAAACATTCAGTACTTC.

The V and J genes are TRBV2 and TRBJ2-7, with TRBD2 as a possible D gene (6 bases). Per germline, CDR1 SNHLY and CDR2 FYNNEI. CDR3 length: 19 amino acids. The V end lost 0 bases, the J end lost 4 bases, and 25 bases lay between the germline ends. CDR3: CASSEALLQWGERVYEQYF. The CDR3 nucleotides read TGTGCCAGCAGTGAAGCGCTTTTACAGTGGGGGGAGAGGGTGTACGAGCAGTACTTC.

The chain recombines TRBV6-5 with TRBJ2-5; 7 bases are shared with TRBD1. Trimming took 5 bases from V and 0 from J; bases not matched to a gene: 3. CDR1 is MNHEY, CDR2 SVGAGI, per germline. The CDR3 contains 14 residues. The CDR3, as DNA: TGTGCCAGCAGTCCGACAGGGAACCAAGAGACCCAGTACTTC. Its protein is CASSPTGNQETQYF.

V is TRBV18 and J is TRBJ2-5; 8 nucleotides line up with TRBD2. With 4 bases clipped from V and 0 bases from J, the junction kept 10 bases outside the gene matches. This CDR3 contains 17 residues. The germline V gene encodes CDR1 KGHSH and CDR2 LQKENI. Here the CDR3 reads CASSLGLAGPYQETQYF. CDR3 coding DNA: TGTGCCAGCTCACTCGGGTTAGCGGGGCCGTACCAAGAGACCCAGTACTTC.

The V gene is TRBV2, the J gene TRBJ2-1; the D gene is possibly TRBD2 (5 bases). The V end lost 8 bases, the J end lost 4 bases, and 9 bases lay between the germline ends. This CDR3 is 12 amino acids long. From germline, CDR1 is SNHLY and CDR2 FYNNEI. This CDR3 is CASWTGYNEQFF. The CDR3 region has the DNA TGTGCCAGCTGGACGGGGTACAATGAGCAGTTCTTC.

The rearrangement joins TRBV5-1 to TRBJ2-7, with TRBD2 matching 10 bases. CDR3 size: 14 residues. Trimming cost V 5 bases and J 1 base; bases outside gene matches: 3. CDR1 is SGHRS, CDR2 YFSETQ, per germline. The CDR3 is CASSRTSGSYEQYF. The CDR3 nucleotides read TGCGCCAGCAGTAGGACTAGCGGTTCCTACGAGCAGTACTTC.

The chain uses TRBV6-5 and TRBJ1-1; 7 bases map to TRBD1. This CDR3 has 11 amino acids. Germline-derived CDR1 and CDR2 are MNHEY and SVGAGI. Unmatched junction bases numbered 7, after V lost 6 bases and J lost 12 bases. The CDR3 loop reads CASRKDRRTFF. CDR3 coding DNA: TGTGCCAGCAGGAAGGACAGGCGAACTTTCTTT.

This chain links TRBV9 with TRBJ1-3; TRBD1 aligns across 9 bases. J lost 4 bases, V lost 3 bases, and 8 bases had no gene match. The CDR3 has 16 residues. The germline gives CDR1 SGDLS, CDR2 YYNGEE. The CDR3 DNA sequence: TGTGCCAGCAGCGCGGGACAGGGATCGTCAGGAAACACCATATATTTT. This gives the protein CASSAGQGSSGNTIYF.

J is TRBJ2-7 and V is TRBV2; D is perhaps TRBD1 (6 bases). Germline V CDR1 and CDR2: SNHLY, FYNNEI. The V and J ends lost 10 bases and 3 bases respectively, with 13 bases between them. The CDR3 has 12 residues. The CDR3 protein is CAIRDTYYEQYF. The CDR3 DNA reads as TGTGCCATCCGGGACACTTACTACGAGCAGTACTTC.

V usage is TRBV7-9 and J usage is TRBJ2-3, with TRBD2 identical over 10 bases. J lost 1 base, V lost 6 bases, and 7 bases had no gene match. CDR3 size: 16 residues. Germline CDR1 SEHNR, CDR2 FQNEAQ (reference sequence). DNA of the CDR3: TGTGCCAGCAGTCTACTCGGGACTAGCGGCACAGATACGCAGTATTTT. Translating it yields CASSLLGTSGTDTQYF.